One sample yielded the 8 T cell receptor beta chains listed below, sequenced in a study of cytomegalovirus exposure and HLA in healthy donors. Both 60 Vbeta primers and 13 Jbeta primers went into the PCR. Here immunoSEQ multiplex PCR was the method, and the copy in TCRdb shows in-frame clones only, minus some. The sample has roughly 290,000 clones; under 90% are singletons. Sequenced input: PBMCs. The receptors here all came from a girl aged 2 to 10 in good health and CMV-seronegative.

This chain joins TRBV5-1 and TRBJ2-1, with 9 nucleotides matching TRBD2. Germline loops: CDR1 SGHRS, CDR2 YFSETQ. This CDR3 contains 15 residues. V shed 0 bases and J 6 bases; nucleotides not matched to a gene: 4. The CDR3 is CASSLGGGRVNEQFF. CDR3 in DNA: TGCGCCAGCAGCTTGGGGGGCGGGAGGGTCAATGAGCAGTTCTTC.

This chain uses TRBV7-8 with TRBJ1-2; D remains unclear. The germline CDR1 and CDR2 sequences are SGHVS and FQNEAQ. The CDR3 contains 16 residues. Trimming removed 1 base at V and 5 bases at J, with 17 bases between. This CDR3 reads CASSLGARGTSYGYTF. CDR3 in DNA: TGTGCCAGCAGCTTAGGGGCTCGGGGAACCAGTTATGGCTACACCTTC.

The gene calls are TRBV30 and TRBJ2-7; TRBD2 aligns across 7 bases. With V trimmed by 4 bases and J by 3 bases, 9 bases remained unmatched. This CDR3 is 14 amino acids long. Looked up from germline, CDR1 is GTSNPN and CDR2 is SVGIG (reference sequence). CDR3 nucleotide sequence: TGTGCCTGGAAAGGAGCGGGATCCCACTACGAGCAGTACTTC. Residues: CAWKGAGSHYEQYF.

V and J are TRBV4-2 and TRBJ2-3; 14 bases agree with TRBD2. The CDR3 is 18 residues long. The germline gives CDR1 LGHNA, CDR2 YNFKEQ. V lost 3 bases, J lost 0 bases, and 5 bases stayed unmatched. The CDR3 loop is CASSQGTSGGTSTDTQYF. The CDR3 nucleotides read TGTGCCAGCAGCCAGGGGACTAGCGGGGGAACTAGCACAGATACGCAGTATTTT.

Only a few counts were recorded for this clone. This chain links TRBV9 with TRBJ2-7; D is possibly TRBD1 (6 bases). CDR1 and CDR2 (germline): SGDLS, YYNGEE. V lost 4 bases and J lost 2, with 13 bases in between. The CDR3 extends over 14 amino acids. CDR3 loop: CASSLDSFPYEQYF. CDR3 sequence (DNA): TGTGCCAGCAGCTTGGACAGCTTTCCCTACGAGCAGTACTTC.

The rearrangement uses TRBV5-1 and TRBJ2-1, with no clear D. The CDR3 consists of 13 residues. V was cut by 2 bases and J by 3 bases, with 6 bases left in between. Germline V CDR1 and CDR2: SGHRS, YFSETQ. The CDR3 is CASSFQNYNEQFF. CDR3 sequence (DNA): TGCGCCAGCAGCTTCCAAAACTACAATGAGCAGTTCTTC.

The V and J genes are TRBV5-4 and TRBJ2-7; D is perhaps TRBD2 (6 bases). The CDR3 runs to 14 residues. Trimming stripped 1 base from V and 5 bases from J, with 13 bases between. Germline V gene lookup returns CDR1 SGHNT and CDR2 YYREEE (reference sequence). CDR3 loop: CASSLWAGSNEQYF. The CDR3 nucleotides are TGTGCCAGCAGCTTGTGGGCGGGATCCAACGAGCAGTACTTC. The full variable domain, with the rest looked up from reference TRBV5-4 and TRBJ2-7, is ETGVTQSPTHLIKTRGQQVTLRCSSQSGHNTVSWYQQALGQGPQFIFQYYREEENGRGNFPPRFSGLQFPNYSSELNVNALELDDSALYLCASSLWAGSNEQYFGPGTRLTVT.

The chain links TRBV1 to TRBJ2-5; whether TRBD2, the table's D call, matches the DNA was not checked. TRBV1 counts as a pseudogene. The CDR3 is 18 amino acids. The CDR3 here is CTSSQVVTLAGNQETQYF. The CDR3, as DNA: TGCACCAGCAGCCAAGTGGTGACCTTAGCGGGGAACCAAGAGACCCAGTACTTC.